This paragraph covers one T cell receptor beta chain sequence. Each CDR3 protein gets one entry in TCRdb, which reprocessed the 5' RACE reads and gives no DNA. Its listing shows some 440,000 distinct CDR3 sequences. The sample originates from a study of T cells expressing NK-cell markers. Turning to the study itself: Among the eight sequenced donors, seven tested HCMV-seropositive and one tested seronegative.

The CDR3 covers 16 residues. The receptor was derived from a woman aged 50 to 60 in good health. Sequencing was done on a sample of blood T cells: a sorted CD56 or NKG2C T cell subset, CD4+ or CD8+ T cells, or bulk PBMC T cells (not recorded which). The chain is built from TRBV12-3 or TRBV12-4 and TRBJ2-5; there is no DNA to check the TCRdb D call of TRBD2. The CDR3 protein is CASSFSRGRAQETQYF.